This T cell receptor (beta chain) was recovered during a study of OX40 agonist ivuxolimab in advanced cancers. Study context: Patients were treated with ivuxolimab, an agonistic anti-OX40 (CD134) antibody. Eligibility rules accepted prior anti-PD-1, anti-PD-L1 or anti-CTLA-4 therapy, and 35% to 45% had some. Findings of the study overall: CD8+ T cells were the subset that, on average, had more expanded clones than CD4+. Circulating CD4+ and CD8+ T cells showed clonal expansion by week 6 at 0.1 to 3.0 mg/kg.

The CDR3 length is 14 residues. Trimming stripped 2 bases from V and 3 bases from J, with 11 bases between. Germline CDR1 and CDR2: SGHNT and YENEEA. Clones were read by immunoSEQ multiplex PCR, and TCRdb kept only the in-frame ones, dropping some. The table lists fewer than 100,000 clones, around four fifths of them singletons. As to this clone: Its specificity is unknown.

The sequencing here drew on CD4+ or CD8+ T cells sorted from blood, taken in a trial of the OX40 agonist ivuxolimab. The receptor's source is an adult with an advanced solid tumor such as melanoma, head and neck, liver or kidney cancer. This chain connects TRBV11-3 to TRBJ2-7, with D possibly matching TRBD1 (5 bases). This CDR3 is CASSLTLQVYEQYF. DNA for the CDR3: TGTGCCAGCAGCTTAACCCTACAGGTCTACGAGCAGTACTTC.